Each of the 16 T cell receptor beta chains below was sequenced from the same sample in a study of T cell responses to AZD1222 COVID-19 vaccine. Only in-frame clones appear in the TCRdb table, and some are missing; sequencing was by immunoSEQ multiplex PCR. This table has about 100,000 clones, roughly nine tenths appearing once. This sample comprised peripheral blood, obtained on day 0 of AZD1222 vaccination. These receptors all come from an adult in good health.

This chain connects TRBV7-2 to TRBJ2-1, with D perhaps TRBD1 (5 bases). CDR1 is SGHTA, CDR2 FQGNSA, per germline. Trimming shortened V by 2 bases and J by 9 bases, and 14 bases separated the two germline ends. The CDR3 has 14 amino acids. The CDR3 region has the DNA TGTGCCAGCAGCTTACGACAGAGATCGGGTGAGCAGTTCTTC. It yields the protein CASSLRQRSGEQFF.

The chain has TRBV4-3 and TRBJ2-1, with 9 positions matching TRBD2. The CDR3 runs 14 residues. Per germline, CDR1 LGHNA and CDR2 YSLEER. Unmatched junction bases numbered 8, after V lost 4 bases and J lost 10 bases. CDR3 loop: CASSPSASGGEQFF. The DNA for the CDR3 is TGCGCCAGCAGCCCCTCCGCCAGCGGGGGGGAGCAGTTCTTC.

DNA of the CDR3: TGTGCCAGCTCCGCTGGACAGGGGGCAAGAGTGAACTATGGCTACACCTTC. Its protein product is CASSAGQGARVNYGYTF. The chain uses TRBV18 and TRBJ1-2; 11 nucleotides align to TRBD1. The CDR3 is 17 residues long. V shed 6 bases and J 2 bases; nucleotides not matched to a gene: 11. Germline V lookup: CDR1 KGHSH, CDR2 LQKENI.

A single count supports this clone. J is TRBJ2-3 and V is TRBV7-9; D is uncertain. Germline V gene lookup returns CDR1 SEHNR and CDR2 FQNEAQ (reference sequence). Trimming pared 1 base from V and 5 bases from J, leaving 10 bases between. The CDR3 contains 14 residues. The CDR3 sequence is CASSLEVPGDTQYF. As DNA, the CDR3 is TGTGCCAGCAGCTTAGAAGTCCCGGGAGATACGCAGTATTTT.

The chain links TRBV6-1 to TRBJ1-5; 10 bases match TRBD1. V was clipped by 4 bases and J by 3 bases; unmatched bases: 6. Germline CDR1 and CDR2: MNHNS and SASEGT. This CDR3 is built from 16 residues. The CDR3 loop is CASSGGTGVTNQPQHF. The CDR3 DNA sequence: TGTGCCAGCAGTGGCGGGACAGGGGTGACCAATCAGCCCCAGCATTTT.

The chain combines TRBV6-5 with TRBJ2-3, with 7 bases that match TRBD1. V trimming: 4 bases; J trimming: 2 bases; junction bases outside the gene matches: 9. The CDR3 is 16 amino acids. Germline lookup yields CDR1 MNHEY and CDR2 SVGAGI. CDR3 nucleotide sequence: TGTGCCAGCAGTTCGACGACAGGGATTTCCACAGATACGCAGTATTTT. Protein product: CASSSTTGISTDTQYF.

This chain links TRBV2 with TRBJ1-5; weak D call: TRBD1 (6 bases). Germline V gives CDR1 SNHLY, CDR2 FYNNEI. Trimming took off 2 bases at V and 2 bases at J, with 13 bases between the two ends. The CDR3 runs to 16 residues. CDR3 region: CASSESTGYGNQPQHF. As DNA, the CDR3 is TGTGCCAGCAGTGAAAGTACAGGGTATGGCAATCAGCCCCAGCATTTT.

The rearrangement joins TRBV11-1 to TRBJ2-3, with 10 bases that match TRBD1. The CDR3 consists of 15 residues. V was pared by 5 bases and J by 3 bases, with 5 bases of the junction left unmatched. The V gene's germline CDR1 is SGHAT and CDR2 FQDESV (reference sequence). The DNA of the CDR3 is TGTGCCAGCAGCAGGACAGGGGGTAGAACAGATACGCAGTATTTT. Residues: CASSRTGGRTDTQYF. Based on the CDR3 plus reference TRBV11-1 and TRBJ2-3, the full variable domain is EAEVAQSPRYKITEKSQAVAFWCDPISGHATLYWYRQILGQGPELLVQFQDESVVDDSQLPKDRFSAERLKGVDSTLKIQPAELGDSAMYLCASSRTGGRTDTQYFGPGTRLTVL.

The chain links TRBV4-3 to TRBJ1-3; D remains ambiguous. The CDR3 has 17 amino acids. CDR1 and CDR2 from the germline V gene are LGHNA and YSLEER. The V end lost 1 base, the J end lost 0 bases, and 13 bases lay between the germline ends. CDR3 DNA: TGCGCCAGCAGCCAAGTCCTCGACACCTTCTCTGGAAACACCATATATTTT. Its translation is CASSQVLDTFSGNTIYF.

The gene calls are TRBV3-1 (or the pseudogene TRBV3-2) and TRBJ1-2; TRBD1 is a possible D gene (6 bases). This CDR3 is 17 amino acids long. Between the trimmed V and J ends, which lost 4 bases and 1 base, there was a span of 19 bases. Looked up from germline, CDR1 is LGHDT and CDR2 is YNNKEL (reference sequence). CDR3 DNA sequence: TGTGCCAGCAGCCCTTGGGACAAGATTCACATTAACTATGGCTACACCTTC. Its protein is CASSPWDKIHINYGYTF.

The J gene is TRBJ1-1, the V gene TRBV7-2; D may be TRBD1 (5 bases). CDR3 size: 15 residues. The germline V gene has CDR1 SGHTA and CDR2 FQGNSA. V lost 5 bases, J lost 4 bases, and 17 bases lay in between. The CDR3 region has the DNA TGTGCCAGCAGCGCACAGGTTGGAGCGGGCACTGAAGCTTTCTTT. It translates to CASSAQVGAGTEAFF.

The V call is TRBV27, the J call TRBJ1-1, with D tentatively TRBD1 (5 bases). Trimming took off 0 bases at V and 4 bases at J, with 12 bases between the two ends. Germline lookup yields CDR1 MNHEY and CDR2 SMNVEV (reference sequence). The CDR3 runs to 15 residues. CDR3 protein: CASSLSGDLGTEAFF. CDR3 nucleotide sequence: TGTGCCAGCAGTTTATCGGGGGACTTGGGCACTGAAGCTTTCTTT.

This sequence joins TRBV2 and TRBJ1-1; D is uncertain. From germline, CDR1 is SNHLY and CDR2 FYNNEI. Trimming took 2 bases from V and 10 from J, leaving 11 bases between them. The CDR3 sequence is 12 residues long. CDR3 in amino acids: CASSENVEVAFF. The CDR3 bases are TGTGCCAGCAGTGAAAATGTGGAGGTAGCTTTCTTT.

The V gene is TRBV24-1, the J gene TRBJ2-5, with 10 positions matching TRBD1. CDR1 and CDR2 from the germline V gene are KGHDR and SFDVKD. The J segment lost 3 bases and the V segment lost 1 base, leaving 4 bases of the junction unmatched. The length of the CDR3 is 16 residues. The CDR3: CATSDFTGTGEETQYF. The DNA for the CDR3 is TGTGCCACCAGTGATTTCACCGGGACAGGGGAAGAGACCCAGTACTTC.

This rearrangement joins TRBV5-1 to TRBJ1-4; TRBD1 matches 8 bases. Trimming at V came to 4 bases and at J to 5 bases, leaving 7 bases not matched to a gene. The CDR3 has 15 residues. The germline V gene encodes CDR1 SGHRS and CDR2 YFSETQ. CDR3 sequence: CASSQQDRVNEKLFF. CDR3 nucleotides: TGCGCCAGCAGCCAACAGGACAGGGTAAATGAAAAACTGTTTTTT.

This clone has a single count. V usage is TRBV5-8 and J usage is TRBJ2-1; TRBD1 matches at 7 bases. Germline V gene data show CDR1 as SGHTS and CDR2 as YDEGEE. The CDR3 consists of 15 residues. After removal of 1 base from V and 5 bases from J, the junction contained 6 bases not matched to a gene. The CDR3 DNA reads TGTGCCAGCAGCTTGCTAGGGGACAGCGACAATGAGCAGTTCTTC. Residues: CASSLLGDSDNEQFF. Filled out from reference TRBV5-8 and TRBJ2-1, the complete variable domain reads EAGVTQSPTHLIKTRGQQATLRCSPISGHTSVYWYQQALGLGLQFLLWYDEGEERNRGNFPPRFSGRQFPNYSSELNVNALELEDSALYLCASSLLGDSDNEQFFGPGTRLTVL.